This TCR beta chain derives from a study of cytomegalovirus exposure and HLA in healthy donors. Overall study findings and caveats: The authors listed 150 to 200 TCR beta chains as cytomegalovirus-associated.

The ends lost 0 bases at V and 0 bases at J; junction bases unmatched: 2. Germline CDR1 and CDR2: SGHRS and YFSETQ. This CDR3 is 15 amino acids long. In the PCR, 60 Vbeta and 13 Jbeta primers were used. Per the authors' pipeline: A later analysis tallied 65 million to 85 million unique TCR beta chains, approximately 11 million of them shared. The table came from immunoSEQ multiplex PCR; TCRdb's copy has only in-frame clones and leaves some out. V and J calls and clone size come straight from that table; D and trimming were deduced from the DNA. The data hold about 120,000 clones, with roughly 84% observed a single time. For this clone: Its specificity is unknown.

This chain connects TRBV5-1 to TRBJ2-5, with 7 bases aligning to TRBD1. The sequencing input was PBMCs. This receptor was identified in a young man in good health and CMV-seropositive. The CDR3 reads CASSLVTGNQETQYF. The CDR3 DNA reads as TGCGCCAGCAGCTTGGTGACAGGGAACCAAGAGACCCAGTACTTC.